The clone carrying this T cell receptor (beta chain) was detected only a few times. Using its own MiXCR run on the 5' RACE reads, TCRdb lists one record per CDR3 protein. The profile shows about 100,000 distinct CDR3 sequences, roughly a sixth of them singletons. The sample belongs to a study of T-cell memory formation after mild COVID-19. CDR1 is SGHRS and CDR2 is YFSETQ in the germline V gene. The CDR3 sequence is 15 residues long. With 1 base clipped from V and 8 bases from J, the junction kept 7 bases outside the gene matches. Sample: PBMCs or a T cell subset sorted from them (not recorded which). The J gene is TRBJ2-1, the V gene TRBV5-1; 9 bases are shared with TRBD1. The TCR sequence derives from a man between 18 and 35 years old who had mild COVID-19 (a few samples of this study predate the infection). Cell type and time point are not known. CDR3 nucleotide sequence: TGCGCCAGCAGCTTGATGACAGGGGGTGGCGATGAGCAGTTCTTC. Amino acid sequence: CASSLMTGGGDEQFF.